This paragraph reports one T cell receptor (beta chain). Methods used by the authors: Reference gene primer amplification gave estimated nucleated cell counts. Method: immunoSEQ multiplex PCR; TCRdb's copy keeps in-frame clones and lacks some. Clone size and V and J calls were adopted from that table, with D and trimming inferred from the DNA. The sample yields under 55,000 clones, under 85% seen once. The data originate from a study of blood T cell repertoires in COVID-19. Study in general: Samples representing acute and convalescent COVID-19 were sourced from the United States, Italy and Spain. PBMCs, B-cell-depleted T cells, or T cells provided the cDNA or gDNA that made up the material.

CDR1 is KGHDR, CDR2 SFDVKD, per germline. The CDR3 covers 17 residues. Trimming took 6 bases from V and 2 from J, leaving 20 bases between them. The gene calls are TRBV24-1 and TRBJ2-3; D perhaps matches TRBD2 (5 bases). The sequence derives from a human donor in a cohort sampled during active COVID-19. Sequencing was carried out using peripheral blood. CDR3 sequence: CATSLSGTYSYTDTQYF. In DNA, the CDR3 is TGTGCCACCAGTTTATCGGGAACTTACTCTTACACAGATACGCAGTATTTT.